This T cell receptor beta chain was retrieved from a study of blood T cell repertoires in COVID-19. Study summary: The analysed material was cDNA or gDNA that came from T cells, B-cell-depleted T cells, or PBMCs.

This clone occurred a few times. Produced via immunoSEQ multiplex PCR; TCRdb's table is partial and in-frame only. The repertoire holds about 78,000 clones, around 80% seen once, with around 5.3% in the top ten. V shed 5 bases, J shed 3 bases, and the junction held 14 bases outside the gene matches. Looked up from germline, CDR1 is SGHVS and CDR2 is FNYEAQ. There are 18 residues in the CDR3. This TCR derives from a man aged 55 to 70 with active or convalescent COVID-19. The sequencing sample was made of peripheral blood. V gene TRBV7-6 combines with J gene TRBJ1-3; 9 bases are shared with TRBD1. The DNA of the CDR3 is TGTGCCAGCAGCCAAACTACCGGGACAGGGTCGTTTGGAAACACCATATATTTT. Translation: CASSQTTGTGSFGNTIYF.